The sequence of this T cell receptor (beta chain) was determined in a study of blood T cells in healthy people across ages. Trimming took off 5 bases at V and 2 bases at J, with 10 bases between the two ends. CDR1 is ENHRY, CDR2 SYGVKD, per germline. The length of the CDR3 is 14 residues. Then a second PCR, running about 6 to 12 cycles, was carried out with a sample-barcoded 5' primer and a J-beta primer mix. MiXCR, applied by TCRdb to the 5' RACE reads, yields one record per CDR3 protein. This sample has some 760,000 distinct CDR3 sequences, with roughly 25% found just once. These same records also appear under a second study, on T cells of mothers and their children.

This clonotype was obtained from a boy between 5 and 17 years old in good health. Sequenced sample: blood. The V gene is TRBV10-3, the J gene TRBJ1-5; D unclear. CDR3 in amino acids: CAISSDPGNQPQHF. DNA of the CDR3: TGTGCCATCAGTTCGGACCCCGGCAATCAGCCCCAGCATTTT.